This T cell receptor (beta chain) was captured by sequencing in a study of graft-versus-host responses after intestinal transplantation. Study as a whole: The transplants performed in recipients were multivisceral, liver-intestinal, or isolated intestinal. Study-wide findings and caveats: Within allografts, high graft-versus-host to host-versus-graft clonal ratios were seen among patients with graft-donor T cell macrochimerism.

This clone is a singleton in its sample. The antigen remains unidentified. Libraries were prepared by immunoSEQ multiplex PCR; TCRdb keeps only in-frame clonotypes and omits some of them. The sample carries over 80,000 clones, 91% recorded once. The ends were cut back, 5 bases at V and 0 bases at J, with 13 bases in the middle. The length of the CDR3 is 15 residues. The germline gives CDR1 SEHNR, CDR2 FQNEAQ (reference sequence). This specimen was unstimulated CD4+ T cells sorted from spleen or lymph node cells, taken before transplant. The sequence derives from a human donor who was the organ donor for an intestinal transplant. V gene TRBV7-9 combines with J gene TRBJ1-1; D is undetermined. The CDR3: CASSPRGSMNTEAFF. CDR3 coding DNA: TGTGCCAGCAGCCCCCGGGGTTCCATGAACACTGAAGCTTTCTTT.